These 29 T cell receptor beta chains share one sample of origin, sequenced in a study of control samples from healthy donors and cancer patients. Clones were read by immunoSEQ multiplex PCR, and TCRdb kept only the in-frame ones, dropping some. Of 40,000 or so clones listed, over 70% are singletons. Sequences were obtained from PBMCs. Every receptor here comes from a woman aged 60 to 75 with lung cancer.

The gene calls are TRBV6-4 and TRBJ2-3; D is perhaps TRBD2 (5 bases). Germline assignment: CDR1 MRHNA and CDR2 SNTAGT. This CDR3 comprises 15 residues. Trimming removed 0 bases from V and 2 bases from J, with 9 bases in between. CDR3 residues: CASSDSAGSTDTQYF. The CDR3 DNA follows: TGTGCCAGCAGTGACTCGGCGGGTTCCACAGATACGCAGTATTTT.

The chain combines TRBV19 with TRBJ2-2, with 8 bases that match TRBD1. The CDR3 is 17 amino acids. J gave up 7 bases and V 6 bases, and 16 bases lay outside the gene matches. Germline lookup yields CDR1 LNHDA and CDR2 SQIVND (reference sequence). The CDR3, as DNA: TGTGCCAGTAGGGGGGGCCTTTCGGACAGGGCGGACGGGGAGCTGTTTTTT. Its protein is CASRGGLSDRADGELFF. The full variable domain, its missing parts supplied by reference TRBV19 and TRBJ2-2, is DGGITQSPKYLFRKEGQNVTLSCEQNLNHDAMYWYRQDPGQGLRLIYYSQIVNDFQKGDIAEGYSVSREKKESFPLTVTSAQKNPTAFYLCASRGGLSDRADGELFFGEGSRLTVL.

The rearrangement joins TRBV7-3 to TRBJ1-1; D not resolved. This CDR3 spans 13 amino acids. Germline-derived CDR1 and CDR2 are SGHTA and FQGTGA. Trimming took off 4 bases at V and 5 bases at J, with 11 bases between the two ends. CDR3 DNA: TGTGCCAGCAGCTCGCCCTGGGAGACTGAAGCTTTCTTT. It is translated as CASSSPWETEAFF.

This clone was seen a single time. This rearrangement joins TRBV27 to TRBJ1-2; 7 nucleotides match TRBD1. Germline V gene data show CDR1 as MNHEY and CDR2 as SMNVEV (reference sequence). CDR3 size: 13 residues. Trimming at V came to 3 bases and at J to 6 bases, leaving 4 bases not matched to a gene. This CDR3 is CASSFLGTDGYTF. CDR3 coding DNA: TGTGCCAGCAGTTTCCTAGGGACAGATGGCTACACCTTC.

This chain uses TRBV6-5 with TRBJ1-1; 7 nucleotides match TRBD1. The V gene's germline CDR1 is MNHEY and CDR2 SVGAGI. This CDR3 comprises 16 residues. The V gene end was trimmed by 0 bases and the J gene end by 3 bases; junction bases not matched to a gene: 7. This chain's CDR3 is CASSYSRGLGDTEAFF. The CDR3 DNA sequence: TGTGCCAGCAGTTACTCGAGGGGGCTAGGGGACACTGAAGCTTTCTTT.

J is TRBJ2-3 and V is TRBV6-5; either TRBD1 or TRBD2 may supply D (5 bases each). Germline V lookup: CDR1 MNHEY, CDR2 SVGAGI. This CDR3 region has 12 residues. The ends were cut back, 1 base at V and 6 bases at J, with 5 bases in the middle. The CDR3: CASSYWDDTQYF. The CDR3 DNA follows: TGTGCCAGCAGTTACTGGGACGATACGCAGTATTTT.

The rearrangement uses TRBV9 and TRBJ1-3; the D is unclear. The CDR3 has 17 amino acids. Per the germline V gene, CDR1 is SGDLS and CDR2 is YYNGEE. V was pared by 0 bases and J by 0 bases, with 13 bases between. The CDR3 reads CASSVGVEQISGNTIYF. In nucleotides, the CDR3 is TGTGCCAGCAGCGTAGGAGTGGAGCAGATCTCTGGAAACACCATATATTTT.

This clone was found a few times. This chain joins TRBV7-3 and TRBJ2-3; unclear D gene. The V gene lost 5 bases and the J gene lost 3 bases, with 9 bases spanning the gap. There are 13 residues in the CDR3. Germline V gives CDR1 SGHTA, CDR2 FQGTGA. The CDR3 DNA reads as TGTGCCAGCAGCAGCGCCGGGACAGATACGCAGTATTTT. Its protein product is CASSSAGTDTQYF. The entire variable domain, with the rest obtained from reference TRBV7-3 and TRBJ2-3, is as follows: GAGVSQTPSNKVTEKGKYVELRCDPISGHTALYWYRQSLGQGPEFLIYFQGTGAADDSGLPNDRFFAVRPEGSVSTLKIQRTERGDSAVYLCASSSAGTDTQYFGPGTRLTVL.

This clone was seen a single time. The gene calls are TRBV11-2 and TRBJ2-2; possible D gene TRBD2, 6 bases. The CDR3 spans 17 residues. V lost 1 base and J lost 3, with 15 bases in between. Per germline, CDR1 SGHAT and CDR2 FQNNGV. CDR3 amino acids: CASSLAVRDSDTGELFF. The CDR3 bases are TGTGCCAGCAGCTTAGCCGTCCGGGACTCAGACACCGGGGAGCTGTTTTTT.

This clone was seen more than once but under ten times. The chain employs TRBV19 and TRBJ2-3; D not certain. Germline loops: CDR1 LNHDA, CDR2 SQIVND (reference sequence). The CDR3 length is 13 residues. Trimming removed 3 bases at V and 4 bases at J, with 8 bases between. As DNA, the CDR3 is TGTGCCAGTAGTATCCAGGATCCAGATACGCAGTATTTT. Its protein product is CASSIQDPDTQYF.

The chain joins TRBV7-2 to TRBJ2-1; TRBD2 matches 12 bases. With 5 bases clipped from V and 13 bases from J, the junction kept 6 bases outside the gene matches. Germline V gives CDR1 SGHTA, CDR2 FQGNSA. The CDR3 extends over 13 amino acids. The DNA of the CDR3 is TGTGCCAGCAGCGTTAGACTAGCGGGGGCCCAGTTCTTC. It codes for CASSVRLAGAQFF.

The chain carries TRBV5-6 and TRBJ2-3; 9 nucleotides agree with TRBD1. Losses at the gene ends were 3 bases for V and 5 bases for J; bases not matched to a gene: 4. The CDR3 is 14 residues long. CDR1 is SGHDT, CDR2 YYEEEE, per germline. For the CDR3, the DNA is TGTGCCAGCAGCTGGGACAGGGTTAAAGATACGCAGTATTTT. Its translation: CASSWDRVKDTQYF.

This clone appeared a single time. The chain couples TRBV5-4 to TRBJ1-2; D is unresolved. The CDR3 runs 13 residues. V lost 2 bases to trimming and J lost 7 bases, with 12 bases between them. Germline V gene data show CDR1 as SGHNT and CDR2 as YYREEE (reference sequence). The CDR3 region has the DNA TGTGCCAGCAGCTTTTCAGGAATCCCTGGCTACACCTTC. This gives the protein CASSFSGIPGYTF. Drawing the rest from reference TRBV5-4 and TRBJ1-2, the complete variable domain is ETGVTQSPTHLIKTRGQQVTLRCSSQSGHNTVSWYQQALGQGPQFIFQYYREEENGRGNFPPRFSGLQFPNYSSELNVNALELDDSALYLCASSFSGIPGYTFGSGTRLTVV.

V usage is TRBV19 and J usage is TRBJ2-5; the D call may be TRBD1 or TRBD2 (5 bases each). The CDR3 has 16 amino acids. Germline V gene lookup returns CDR1 LNHDA and CDR2 SQIVND (reference sequence). The V end lost 5 bases, the J end lost 3 bases, and 19 bases lay between the germline ends. The CDR3 nucleotides read TGTGCCAGTAGTTACGTTTTCCGTGGGGGTGAAGAGACCCAGTACTTC. It is translated as CASSYVFRGGEETQYF.

V is TRBV7-8 and J is TRBJ2-3; no definite D call. Per germline, CDR1 SGHVS and CDR2 FQNEAQ. The CDR3 is 13 amino acids. V was trimmed by 2 bases and J by 2 bases, leaving 5 bases between them. The CDR3 DNA follows: TGTGCCAGCAGCTTAACCCCCACAGATACGCAGTATTTT. It specifies CASSLTPTDTQYF.

The chain has TRBV5-4 and TRBJ2-3; TRBD2 agrees at 9 bases. Germline assignment: CDR1 SGHNT and CDR2 YYREEE (reference sequence). V lost 4 bases and J lost 4; bases outside the gene matches: 10. There are 16 residues in the CDR3. CDR3 amino acids: CASSPARREGADTQYF. The DNA of the CDR3 is TGTGCCAGCAGCCCTGCCAGGCGGGAGGGGGCAGATACGCAGTATTTT.

This chain links TRBV30 with TRBJ2-7; D remains unclear. The germline V and J ends were trimmed by 8 bases and 1 base, with 15 bases remaining between them. Germline V gene data show CDR1 as GTSNPN and CDR2 as SVGIG (reference sequence). The CDR3 covers 13 residues. The CDR3, as DNA: TGTGCCGCAGCGAACAGCGAGTCCTACGAGCAGTACTTC. Protein sequence: CAAANSESYEQYF.

The chain uses TRBV24-1 and TRBJ2-2; tentative D call: TRBD1 (6 bases). Germline V gene sequence: CDR1 KGHDR, CDR2 SFDVKD. This CDR3 spans 17 amino acids. V lost 2 bases and J 0 bases, leaving 12 bases between the germline ends. CDR3 nucleotides: TGTGCCACCAGTGATTGGGACACAAGCACGAACACCGGGGAGCTGTTTTTT. This gives the protein CATSDWDTSTNTGELFF.

The J gene is TRBJ2-5, the V gene TRBV7-7; D may be TRBD1 (6 bases). Deletions cut 4 bases from V and 2 bases from J, with 8 bases between. The CDR3 is made up of 13 amino acids. Germline CDR1 and CDR2: SSHAT and FNYEAQ (reference sequence). Here the CDR3 reads CASSSDSQETQYF. CDR3 coding DNA: TGTGCCAGCAGCTCGGACAGTCAAGAGACCCAGTACTTC.

The V call is TRBV5-1, the J call TRBJ2-1, with D tentatively TRBD1 (5 bases). The CDR3 is 15 residues long. V was clipped by 4 bases and J by 2 bases, with 13 bases between them. Germline V lookup: CDR1 SGHRS, CDR2 YFSETQ. CDR3 sequence: CASSLGHTTYNEQFF. The CDR3 DNA sequence: TGCGCCAGCAGCCTAGGACACACCACCTACAATGAGCAGTTCTTC.

The rearrangement links TRBV29-1 to TRBJ1-3, with D unresolved. V shed 7 bases and J shed 4 bases, with 11 bases lying between them. The CDR3 runs to 12 residues. Germline CDR1 reads SQVTM; CDR2 reads ANQGSEA. CDR3 bases: TGCAGCGCCTCAGAAGGGGGAAACACCATATATTTT. This codes for CSASEGGNTIYF. The full variable domain, in which reference TRBV29-1 and TRBJ1-3 provide the parts outside the CDR3, is SAVISQKPSRDICQRGTSLTIQCQVDSQVTMMFWYRQQPGQSLTLIATANQGSEATYESGFVIDKFPISRPNLTFSTLTVSNMSPEDSSIYLCSASEGGNTIYFGEGSWLTVV.

The V call is TRBV9, the J call TRBJ2-7; no clear D gene. Per the germline V gene, CDR1 is SGDLS and CDR2 is YYNGEE. V shed 0 bases and J shed 2 bases, with 9 bases lying between them. CDR3 length: 14 amino acids. CDR3 bases: TGTGCCAGCAGCGTAGAAGGGAATCCCTACGAGCAGTACTTC. Its protein product is CASSVEGNPYEQYF.

The gene calls are TRBV7-6 and TRBJ2-3; 7 bases match TRBD1. Germline loops: CDR1 SGHVS, CDR2 FNYEAQ. The CDR3 is 16 residues long. With V trimmed by 2 bases and J by 2 bases, 7 bases remained unmatched. In nucleotides, the CDR3 is TGTGCCAGCAGCTTAAGGGGGACAGAGATCACAGATACGCAGTATTTT. This translates into CASSLRGTEITDTQYF.

The gene calls are TRBV18 and TRBJ1-5; D possibly corresponds to TRBD1 (6 bases). CDR1 is KGHSH, CDR2 LQKENI, per germline. V shed 6 bases and J shed 5 bases, with 11 bases lying between them. The CDR3 sequence is 13 residues long. This chain's CDR3 is CASSRDKDQPQHF. The CDR3 DNA follows: TGTGCCAGCTCTCGGGACAAAGATCAGCCCCAGCATTTT.

V gene TRBV25-1 combines with J gene TRBJ1-4; D is unresolved. Germline-derived CDR1 and CDR2 are MGHDK and SYGVNS. Trimming removed 3 bases from V and 5 bases from J, with 13 bases in between. The CDR3 extends over 15 amino acids. The CDR3 sequence is CASSDLAGKNEKLFF. In DNA form, the CDR3 reads TGTGCCAGCAGTGACTTAGCCGGGAAAAATGAAAAACTGTTTTTT. Full variable domain (rest looked up from reference TRBV25-1 and TRBJ1-4): EADIYQTPRYLVIGTGKKITLECSQTMGHDKMYWYQQDPGMELHLIHYSYGVNSTEKGDLSSESTVSRIRTEHFPLTLESARPSHTSQYLCASSDLAGKNEKLFFGSGTQLSVL.

The J gene is TRBJ2-1, the V gene TRBV16, with 8 bases fitting TRBD1. J was trimmed by 13 bases and V by 5 bases; bases with no gene match: 13. The germline V gene encodes CDR1 KGHSY and CDR2 FQNENV. The CDR3 sequence is 14 residues long. CDR3 DNA: TGTGCCAGCAGCGAGAACAGGGGGAGGTTTCCCCAGTTCTTC. Translated: CASSENRGRFPQFF.

CDR3 sequence: CASSGEGDTQYF. CDR3 coding DNA: TGTGCCAGCTCAGGGGAGGGAGATACGCAGTATTTT. The chain couples TRBV18 to TRBJ2-3; 7 positions agree with TRBD2. The germline gives CDR1 KGHSH, CDR2 LQKENI. The junction had 1 base not matched to a gene; V was cut back by 5 bases and J by 5 bases. The length of the CDR3 is 12 residues. Complete variable domain (other parts from reference TRBV18 and TRBJ2-3): NAGVMQNPRHLVRRRGQEARLRCSPMKGHSHVYWYRQLPEEGLKFMVYLQKENIIDESGMPKERFSAEFPKEGPSILRIQQVVRGDSAAYFCASSGEGDTQYFGPGTRLTVL.

The chain uses TRBV5-1 and TRBJ1-3; D unresolved. The CDR3 has 15 amino acids. V lost 3 bases to trimming and J lost 0 bases, with 10 bases between them. Looked up from germline, CDR1 is SGHRS and CDR2 is YFSETQ. CDR3 sequence reads: CASSSDGSSGNTIYF. CDR3 DNA: TGCGCCAGCAGCTCGGACGGAAGCTCTGGAAACACCATATATTTT.

The chain couples TRBV5-5 to TRBJ2-2, with D unclear. V shed 3 bases and J shed 5 bases, with 14 bases lying between them. Germline V gives CDR1 SGHKS, CDR2 YYEKEE (reference sequence). The CDR3 extends over 15 amino acids. The CDR3 protein is CASSSPLGLTGELFF. In nucleotides, the CDR3 is TGTGCCAGCAGCTCCCCCCTAGGGCTAACCGGGGAGCTGTTTTTT. The full variable domain, with the rest looked up from reference TRBV5-5 and TRBJ2-2, is DAGVTQSPTHLIKTRGQQVTLRCSPISGHKSVSWYQQVLGQGPQFIFQYYEKEERGRGNFPDRFSARQFPNYSSELNVNALLLGDSALYLCASSSPLGLTGELFFGEGSRLTVL.